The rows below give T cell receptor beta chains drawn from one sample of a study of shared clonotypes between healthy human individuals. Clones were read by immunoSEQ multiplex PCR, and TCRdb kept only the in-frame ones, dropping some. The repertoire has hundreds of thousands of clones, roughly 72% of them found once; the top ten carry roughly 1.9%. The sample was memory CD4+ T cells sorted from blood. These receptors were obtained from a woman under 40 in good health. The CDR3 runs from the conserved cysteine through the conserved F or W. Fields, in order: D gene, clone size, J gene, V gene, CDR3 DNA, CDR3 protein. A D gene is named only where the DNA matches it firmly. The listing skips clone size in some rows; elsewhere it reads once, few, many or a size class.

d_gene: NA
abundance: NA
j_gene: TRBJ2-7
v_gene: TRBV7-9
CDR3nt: TGTGCCAGCACCCAGGGGACCTCCTACGAGCAGTACTTC
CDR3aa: CASTQGTSYEQYF

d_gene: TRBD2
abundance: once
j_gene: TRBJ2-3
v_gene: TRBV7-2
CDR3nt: TGTGCCAGCAGCTCTAGTGTACTAGCGGGAGTAGATACGCAGTATTTT
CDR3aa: CASSSSVLAGVDTQYF

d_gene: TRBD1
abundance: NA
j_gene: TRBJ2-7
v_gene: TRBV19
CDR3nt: TGTGCCAGTAGTAAGTTCGGGACAGGATCCTACGAGCAGTACTTC
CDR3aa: CASSKFGTGSYEQYF

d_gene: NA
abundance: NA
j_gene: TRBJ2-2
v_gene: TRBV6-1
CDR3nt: TGTGCCAGCAGTGAATTCGGGACACGTAACACCGGGGAGCTGTTTTTT
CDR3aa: CASSEFGTRNTGELFF

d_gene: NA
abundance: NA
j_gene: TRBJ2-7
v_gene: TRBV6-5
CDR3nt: TGTGCCAGCAGTTTGGACCGGAGCGCCTACGAGCAGTACTTC
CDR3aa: CASSLDRSAYEQYF

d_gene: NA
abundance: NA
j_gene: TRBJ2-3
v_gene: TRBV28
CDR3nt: TGTGCCAGCAGTCCCCCAGGGGTTATAGATACGCAGTATTTT
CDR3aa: CASSPPGVIDTQYF

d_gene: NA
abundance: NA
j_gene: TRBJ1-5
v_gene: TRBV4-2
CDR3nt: TGTGCCAGCAGCCAAGAAAGAGGGGGACATCAGCCCCAGCATTTT
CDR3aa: CASSQERGGHQPQHF

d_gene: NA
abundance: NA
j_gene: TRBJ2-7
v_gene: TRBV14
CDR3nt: TGTGCCAGCAGCCAAGGGATGACCCTCTCCTACGAGCAGTACTTC
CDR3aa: CASSQGMTLSYEQYF

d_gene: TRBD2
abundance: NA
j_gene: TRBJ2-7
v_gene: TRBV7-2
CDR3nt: TGTGCCAGCAGCCCGACTAGCGGGATCTACGAGCAGTACTTC
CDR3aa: CASSPTSGIYEQYF

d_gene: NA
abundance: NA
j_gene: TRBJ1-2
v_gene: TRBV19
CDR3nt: TGTGCCAGTAACCCCGGTGGAAGGGGAGGCTACACCTTC
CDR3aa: CASNPGGRGGYTF

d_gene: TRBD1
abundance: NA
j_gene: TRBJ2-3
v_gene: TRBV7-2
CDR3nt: TGTGCCAGCAGCTTAGGGACAGGGCACACAGATACGCAGTATTTT
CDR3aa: CASSLGTGHTDTQYF

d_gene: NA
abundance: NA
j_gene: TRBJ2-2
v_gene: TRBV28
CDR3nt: TGTGCCAGCAGTTTAGAACTCTACCGGGGAGGGCTGTTTTTT
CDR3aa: CASSLELYRGGLFF

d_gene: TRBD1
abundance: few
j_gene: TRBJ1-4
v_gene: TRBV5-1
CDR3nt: TGCGCCAGCAGCTTAACGGGGACAGATAATGAAAAACTGTTTTTT
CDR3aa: CASSLTGTDNEKLFF

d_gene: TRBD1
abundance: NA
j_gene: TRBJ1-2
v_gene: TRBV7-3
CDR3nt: TGTGCCAGCAGCTTGGACAGGGACAGTGGCTACACCTTC
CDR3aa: CASSLDRDSGYTF

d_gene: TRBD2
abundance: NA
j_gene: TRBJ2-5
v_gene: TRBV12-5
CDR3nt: TGTGCTAGTGGTTTGAGACTAGCGGAAGGGTACCAAGAGACCCAGTACTTC
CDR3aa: CASGLRLAEGYQETQYF

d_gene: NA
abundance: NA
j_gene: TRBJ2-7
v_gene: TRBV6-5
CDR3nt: TGTGCCAGCACTAAAGCTGGACCCCTCTACGAGCAGTACTTC
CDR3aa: CASTKAGPLYEQYF

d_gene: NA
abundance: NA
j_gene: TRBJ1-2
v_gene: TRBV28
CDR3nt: TGTGCCAGCTACCCCTTGAGGGGGGTCTATGGCTACACCTTC
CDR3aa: CASYPLRGVYGYTF

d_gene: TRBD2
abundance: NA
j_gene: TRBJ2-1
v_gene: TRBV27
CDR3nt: TGTGCCAGCAGACTAGCGGTCTACAATGAGCAGTTCTTC
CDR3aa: CASRLAVYNEQFF

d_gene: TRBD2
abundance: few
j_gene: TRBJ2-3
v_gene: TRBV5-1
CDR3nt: TGCGCCAGCAGCTTGGCCCTAGCGGACCTTAGCACAGATACGCAGTATTTT
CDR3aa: CASSLALADLSTDTQYF

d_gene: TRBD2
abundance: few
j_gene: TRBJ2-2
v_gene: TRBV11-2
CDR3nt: TGTGCCAGCAGCTTAGATAGGACGGGAGGGCCGACCGGGGAGCTGTTTTTT
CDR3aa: CASSLDRTGGPTGELFF

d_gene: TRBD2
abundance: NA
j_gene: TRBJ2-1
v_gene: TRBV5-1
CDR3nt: TGCGCCAGCAGCGCGACTAGCGGGAGTTACAATGAGCAGTTCTTC
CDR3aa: CASSATSGSYNEQFF

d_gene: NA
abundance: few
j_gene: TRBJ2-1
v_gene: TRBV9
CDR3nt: TGTGCCAGCAGTCCCAGCGGCTACTACAATGAGCAGTTCTTC
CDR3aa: CASSPSGYYNEQFF

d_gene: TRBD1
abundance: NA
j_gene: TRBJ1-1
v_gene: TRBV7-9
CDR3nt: TGTGCCAGCAGCCAAGACGGACAGGGGGCAAGGACTGAAGCTTTCTTT
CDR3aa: CASSQDGQGARTEAFF

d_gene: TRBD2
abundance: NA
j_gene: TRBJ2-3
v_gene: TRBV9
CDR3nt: TGTGCCAGCAGCCGAGGGGCCTCAGCGGGAGGGCCAGATACGCAGTATTTT
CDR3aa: CASSRGASAGGPDTQYF

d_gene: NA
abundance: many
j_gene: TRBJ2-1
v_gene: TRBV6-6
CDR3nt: TGTGCCAGCAGTAGGGGGTCGGGCTACAATGAGCAGTTCTTC
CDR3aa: CASSRGSGYNEQFF

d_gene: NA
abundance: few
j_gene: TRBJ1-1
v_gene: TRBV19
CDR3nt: TGTGCCAGTAGTATAATCGGGGACGGGAACACTGAAGCTTTCTTT
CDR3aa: CASSIIGDGNTEAFF

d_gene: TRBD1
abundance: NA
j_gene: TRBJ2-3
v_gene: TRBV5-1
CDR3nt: TGCGCCAGCAGCGGGACGACAGGGACAGATACGCAGTATTTT
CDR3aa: CASSGTTGTDTQYF

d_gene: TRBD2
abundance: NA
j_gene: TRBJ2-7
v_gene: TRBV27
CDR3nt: TGTGCCAGCAGTCTAACTAGGGGAGGGCCTAACGAGCAGTACTTC
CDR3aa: CASSLTRGGPNEQYF

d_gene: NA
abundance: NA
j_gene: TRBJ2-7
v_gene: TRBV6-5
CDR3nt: TGTGCCAGCAGGGGGCCCTACGAGCAGTACTTC
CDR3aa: CASRGPYEQYF

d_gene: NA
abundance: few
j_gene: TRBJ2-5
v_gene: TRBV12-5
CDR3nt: TGTGCTAGTGGTTTGGCAGACAGACAAGAGACCCAGTACTTC
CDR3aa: CASGLADRQETQYF

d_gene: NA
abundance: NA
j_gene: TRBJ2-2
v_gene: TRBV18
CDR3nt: TGTGCCAGCTCACCATCGTTTGGGGCGGACGCCGGGGAGCTGTTTTTT
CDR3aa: CASSPSFGADAGELFF

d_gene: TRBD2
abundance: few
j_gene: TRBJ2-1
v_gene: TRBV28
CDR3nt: TGTGCCAGCAGTTTAGCCCCGGGACTAGAAAACAATGAGCAGTTCTTC
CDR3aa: CASSLAPGLENNEQFF

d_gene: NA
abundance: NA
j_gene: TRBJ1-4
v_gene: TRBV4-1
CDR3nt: TGCGCCAGCAGCCAAGAACGCGGAGTTGCTAATGAAAAACTGTTTTTT
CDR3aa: CASSQERGVANEKLFF

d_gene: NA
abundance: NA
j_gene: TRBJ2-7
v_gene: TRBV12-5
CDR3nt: TGTGCTAGTGGTTTTTGGGTGGATCCCTACGAGCAGTACTTC
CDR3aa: CASGFWVDPYEQYF

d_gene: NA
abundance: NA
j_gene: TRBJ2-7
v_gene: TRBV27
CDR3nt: TGTGCCAGCAGTACAAGGACCTCCTACGAGCAGTACTTC
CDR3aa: CASSTRTSYEQYF

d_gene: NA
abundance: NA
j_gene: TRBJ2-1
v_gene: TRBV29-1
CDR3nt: TGCAGCGTTGAGACAGGGAGGTCCTTAATGCAGTTCTTC
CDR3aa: CSVETGRSLMQFF

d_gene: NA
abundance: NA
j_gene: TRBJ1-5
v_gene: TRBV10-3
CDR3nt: TGTGCCATCAGTGAGTCGAGTATGCAACAGCCCCAGCATTTT
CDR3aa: CAISESSMQQPQHF

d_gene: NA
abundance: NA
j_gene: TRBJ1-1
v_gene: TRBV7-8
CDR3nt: TGTGCCAGCAGCCCCACCTCTTCTCCCGGGGCCGGAGCTTTCTTT
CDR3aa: CASSPTSSPGAGAFF

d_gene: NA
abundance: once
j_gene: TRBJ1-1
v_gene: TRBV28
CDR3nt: TGTGCCAGCAGTTTTAGGACGAACACTGAAGCTTTCTTT
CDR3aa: CASSFRTNTEAFF

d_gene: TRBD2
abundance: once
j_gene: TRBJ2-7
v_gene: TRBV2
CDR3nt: TGTGCCAGCAGTCTACTAGCGAACTCCTACGAGCAGTACTTC
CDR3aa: CASSLLANSYEQYF

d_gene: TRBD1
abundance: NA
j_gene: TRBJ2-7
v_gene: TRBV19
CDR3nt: TGTGCCAGTAGTATCCGGGACAGCTACGAGCAGTACTTC
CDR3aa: CASSIRDSYEQYF

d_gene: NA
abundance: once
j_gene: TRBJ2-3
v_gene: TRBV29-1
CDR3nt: TGCAGCGTTGCAGCAGGGGCCTGGGATACGCAGTATTTT
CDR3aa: CSVAAGAWDTQYF

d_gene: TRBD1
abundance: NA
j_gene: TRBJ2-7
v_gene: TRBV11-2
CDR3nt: TGTGCCAGCAGCTTACCAGGGGGCTTGCAGTACTTC
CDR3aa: CASSLPGGLQYF

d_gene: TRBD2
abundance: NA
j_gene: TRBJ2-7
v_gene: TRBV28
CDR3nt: TGTGCCACTACTAGCGCCTCCTACGAGCAGTACTTC
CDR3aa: CATTSASYEQYF

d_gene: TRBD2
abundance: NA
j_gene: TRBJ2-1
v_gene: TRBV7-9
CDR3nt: TGTGCCAGCAGCCCCCCGGGAGGATGGTATGAGCAGTTCTTC
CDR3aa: CASSPPGGWYEQFF

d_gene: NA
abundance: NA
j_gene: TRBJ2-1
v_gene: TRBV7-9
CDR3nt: TGTGCCAGCAGCAGTAGCGGAGCCTACAATGAGCAGTTCTTC
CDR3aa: CASSSSGAYNEQFF

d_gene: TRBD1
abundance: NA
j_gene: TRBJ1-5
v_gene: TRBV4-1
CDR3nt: TGCGCCAGCAGCCAAGATCCGGGACAGGCGAGCAATCAGCCCCAGCATTTT
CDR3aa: CASSQDPGQASNQPQHF

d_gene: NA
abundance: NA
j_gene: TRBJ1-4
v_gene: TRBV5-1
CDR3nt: TGCGCCAGCAGCTCGCTGGGCGGGACGACTAATGAAAAACTGTTTTTT
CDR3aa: CASSSLGGTTNEKLFF

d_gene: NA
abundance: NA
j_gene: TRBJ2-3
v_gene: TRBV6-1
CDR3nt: TGTGCCAGCAGAGTCCCCCAGGGCACAGATACGCAGTATTTT
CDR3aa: CASRVPQGTDTQYF

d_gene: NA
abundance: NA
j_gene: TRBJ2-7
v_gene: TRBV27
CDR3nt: TGTGCCAGCAGGCCAAGGAGGGCCACGGACCACCCCTACGAGCAGTACTTC
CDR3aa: CASRPRRATDHPYEQYF

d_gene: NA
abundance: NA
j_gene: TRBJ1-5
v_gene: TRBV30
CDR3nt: TGTGCCTGGAGTGGACAGATCAATCAGCCCCAGCATTTT
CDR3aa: CAWSGQINQPQHF

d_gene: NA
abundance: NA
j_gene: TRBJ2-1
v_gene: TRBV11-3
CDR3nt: TGTGCCAGCAGCTTAGAGTCCGGGACCGGAGGCTACAATGAGCAGTTCTTC
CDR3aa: CASSLESGTGGYNEQFF

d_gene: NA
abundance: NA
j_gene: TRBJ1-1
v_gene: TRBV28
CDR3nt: TGTGCCAGCAGTTTGGGCCAGGGCAGGCGATCTTGGGCTGAAGCTTTCTTT
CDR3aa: CASSLGQGRRSWAEAFF

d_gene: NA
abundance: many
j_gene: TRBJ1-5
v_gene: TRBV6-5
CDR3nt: TGTGCCAGCAGTAAAAGCAATCAGCCCCAGCATTTT
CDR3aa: CASSKSNQPQHF

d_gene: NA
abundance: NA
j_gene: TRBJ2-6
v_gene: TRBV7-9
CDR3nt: TGTGCCAGCAGCTCCGACAAGTCTGGGGCCAACGTCCTGACTTTC
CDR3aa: CASSSDKSGANVLTF

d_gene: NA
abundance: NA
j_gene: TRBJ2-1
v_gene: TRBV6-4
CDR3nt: TGTGCCAGCAGTGATTCGATCCATGAGCAGTTCTTC
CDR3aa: CASSDSIHEQFF